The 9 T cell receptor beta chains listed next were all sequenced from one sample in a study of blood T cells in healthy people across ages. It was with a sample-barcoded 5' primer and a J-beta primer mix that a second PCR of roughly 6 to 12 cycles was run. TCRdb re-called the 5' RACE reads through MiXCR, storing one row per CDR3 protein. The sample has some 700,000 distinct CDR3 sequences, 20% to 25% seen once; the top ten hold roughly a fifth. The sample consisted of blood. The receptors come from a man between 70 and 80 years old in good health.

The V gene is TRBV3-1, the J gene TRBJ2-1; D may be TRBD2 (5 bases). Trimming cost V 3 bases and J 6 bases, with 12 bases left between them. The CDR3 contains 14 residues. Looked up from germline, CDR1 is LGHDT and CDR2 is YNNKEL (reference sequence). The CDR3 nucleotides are TGTGCCAGCAGCCACCAACATGGAGGCAATGAGCAGTTCTTC. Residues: CASSHQHGGNEQFF.

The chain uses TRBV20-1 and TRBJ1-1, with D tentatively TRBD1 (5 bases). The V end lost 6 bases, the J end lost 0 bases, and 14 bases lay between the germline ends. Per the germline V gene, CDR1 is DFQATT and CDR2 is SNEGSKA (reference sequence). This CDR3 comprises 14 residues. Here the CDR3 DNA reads TGCAGTGCCAATTTAGGGACTGTGAACACTGAAGCTTTCTTT. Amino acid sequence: CSANLGTVNTEAFF.

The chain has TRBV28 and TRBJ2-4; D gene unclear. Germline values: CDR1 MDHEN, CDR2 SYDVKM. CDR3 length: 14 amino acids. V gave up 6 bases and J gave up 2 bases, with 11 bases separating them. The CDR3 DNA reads TGTGCCAGCAGCCGCGCAGGCCCCAAAAACATTCAGTACTTC. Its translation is CASSRAGPKNIQYF.

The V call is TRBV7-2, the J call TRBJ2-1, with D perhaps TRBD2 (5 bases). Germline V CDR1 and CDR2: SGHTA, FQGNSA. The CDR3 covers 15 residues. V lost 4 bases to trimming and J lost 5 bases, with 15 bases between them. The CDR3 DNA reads TGTGCCAGCAGCTCCTCGACTAACGGGAACAATGAGCAGTTCTTC. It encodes CASSSSTNGNNEQFF.

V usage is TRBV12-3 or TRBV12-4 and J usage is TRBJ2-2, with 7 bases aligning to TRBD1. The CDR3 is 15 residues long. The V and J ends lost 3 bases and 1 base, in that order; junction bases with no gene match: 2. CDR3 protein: CASSFRQGNTGELFF. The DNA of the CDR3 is TGTGCCAGCAGTTTTAGACAGGGGAACACCGGGGAGCTGTTTTTT.

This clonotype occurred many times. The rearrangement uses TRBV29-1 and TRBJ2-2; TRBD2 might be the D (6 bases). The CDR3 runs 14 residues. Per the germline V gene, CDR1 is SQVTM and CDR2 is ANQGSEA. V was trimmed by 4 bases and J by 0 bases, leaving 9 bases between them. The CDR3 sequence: CSVGRDPNTGELFF. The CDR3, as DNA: TGCAGCGTTGGGAGGGACCCGAACACCGGGGAGCTGTTTTTT.

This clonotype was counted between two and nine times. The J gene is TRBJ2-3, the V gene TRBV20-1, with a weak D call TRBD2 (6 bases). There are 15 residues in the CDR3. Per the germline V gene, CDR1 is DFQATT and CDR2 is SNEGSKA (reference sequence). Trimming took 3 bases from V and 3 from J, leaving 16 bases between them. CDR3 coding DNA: TGCAGTGCTAGCCCTTTCGGGCGGGGAACAGATACGCAGTATTTT. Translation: CSASPFGRGTDTQYF.

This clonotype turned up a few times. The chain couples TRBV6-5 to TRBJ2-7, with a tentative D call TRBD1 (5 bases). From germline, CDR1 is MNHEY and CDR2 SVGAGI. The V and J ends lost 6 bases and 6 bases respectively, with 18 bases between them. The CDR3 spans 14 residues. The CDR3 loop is CASSRQPRSGEQYF. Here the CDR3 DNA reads TGTGCCAGCAGCAGACAGCCTCGCTCTGGCGAGCAGTACTTC.

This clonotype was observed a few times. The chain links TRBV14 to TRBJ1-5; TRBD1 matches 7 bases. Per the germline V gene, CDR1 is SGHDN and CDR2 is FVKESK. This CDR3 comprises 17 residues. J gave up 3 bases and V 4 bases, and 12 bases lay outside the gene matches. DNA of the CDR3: TGTGCCAGCAGCCTAGCTAGCGACAGGGTTAACAATCAGCCCCAGCATTTT. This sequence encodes CASSLASDRVNNQPQHF.